This T cell receptor (beta chain) was identified in a study of T cell repertoires in cytomegalovirus infection. Study-level background: Well-studied HLA-B-restricted CMV epitopes were used in the study alongside recently identified HLA-C-restricted ones. Through public TCR beta signatures, both CMV infection and matching HLA type were indicated. General study findings and limits: People with CMV and the relevant HLA were identified by cumulative public TCR beta family frequency. The study found HLA-C-restricted CMV-specific TCR beta clonotypes dominating the ex vivo response.

TCRdb redid the calling of the reads with MiXCR, one entry per CDR3 protein. Among a few hundred thousand distinct CDR3 sequences listed, 40% were seen once. This CDR3 region has 13 residues. V shed 7 bases and J 3 bases; nucleotides not matched to a gene: 4. Per germline, CDR1 SQVTM and CDR2 ANQGSEA. This clonotype was seen a few times. What it binds is not known. This material consisted of cultured PBMCs, taken from culture after CMV antigen stimulation. The J gene is TRBJ1-5, the V gene TRBV29-1; 9 nucleotides match TRBD1. The origin of this receptor is a human donor in good health (CMV status not recorded). Some clones in this sample may be carry-over from other donors' samples. The CDR3 loop reads CSARTGVNQPQHF. The CDR3 coding sequence is TGCAGCGCAAGGACAGGGGTCAATCAGCCCCAGCATTTT.